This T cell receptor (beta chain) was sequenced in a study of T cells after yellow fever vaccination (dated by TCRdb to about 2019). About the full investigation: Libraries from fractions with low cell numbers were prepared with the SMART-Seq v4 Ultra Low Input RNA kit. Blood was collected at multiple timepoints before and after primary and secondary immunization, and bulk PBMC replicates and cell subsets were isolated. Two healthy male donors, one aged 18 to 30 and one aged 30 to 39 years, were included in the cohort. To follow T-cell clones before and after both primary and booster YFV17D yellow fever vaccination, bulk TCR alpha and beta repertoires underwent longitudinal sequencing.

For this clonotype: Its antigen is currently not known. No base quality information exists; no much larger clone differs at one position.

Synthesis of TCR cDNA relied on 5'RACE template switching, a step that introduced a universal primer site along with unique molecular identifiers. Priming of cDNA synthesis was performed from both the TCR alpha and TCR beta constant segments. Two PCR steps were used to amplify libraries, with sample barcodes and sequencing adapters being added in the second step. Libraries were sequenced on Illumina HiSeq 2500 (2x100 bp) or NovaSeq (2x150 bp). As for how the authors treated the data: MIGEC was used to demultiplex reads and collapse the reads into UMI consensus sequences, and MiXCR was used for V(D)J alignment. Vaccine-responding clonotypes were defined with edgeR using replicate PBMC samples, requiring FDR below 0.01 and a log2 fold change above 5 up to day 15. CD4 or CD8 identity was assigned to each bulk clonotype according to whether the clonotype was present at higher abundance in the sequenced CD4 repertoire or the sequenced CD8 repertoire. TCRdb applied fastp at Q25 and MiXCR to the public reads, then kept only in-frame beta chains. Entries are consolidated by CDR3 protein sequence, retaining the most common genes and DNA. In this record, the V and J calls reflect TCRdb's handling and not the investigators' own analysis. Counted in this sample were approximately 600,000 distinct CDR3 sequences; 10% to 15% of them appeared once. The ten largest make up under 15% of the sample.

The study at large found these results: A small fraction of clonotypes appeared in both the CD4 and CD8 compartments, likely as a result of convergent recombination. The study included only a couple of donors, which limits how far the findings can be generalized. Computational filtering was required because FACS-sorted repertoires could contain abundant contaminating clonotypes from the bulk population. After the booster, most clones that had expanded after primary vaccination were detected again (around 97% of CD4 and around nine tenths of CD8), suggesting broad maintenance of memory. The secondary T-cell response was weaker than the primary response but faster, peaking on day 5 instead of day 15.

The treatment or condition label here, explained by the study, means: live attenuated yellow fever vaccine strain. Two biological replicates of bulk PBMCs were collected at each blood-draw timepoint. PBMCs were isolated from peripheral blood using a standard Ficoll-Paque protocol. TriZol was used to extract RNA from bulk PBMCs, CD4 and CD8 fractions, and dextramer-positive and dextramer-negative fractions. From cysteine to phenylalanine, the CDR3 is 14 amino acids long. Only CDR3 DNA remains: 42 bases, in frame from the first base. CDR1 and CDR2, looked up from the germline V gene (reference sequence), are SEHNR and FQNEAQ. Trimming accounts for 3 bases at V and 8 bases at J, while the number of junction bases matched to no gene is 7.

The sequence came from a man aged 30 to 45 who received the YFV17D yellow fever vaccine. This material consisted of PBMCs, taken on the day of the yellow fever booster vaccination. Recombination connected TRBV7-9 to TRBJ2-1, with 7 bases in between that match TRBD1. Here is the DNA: TGTGCCAGCAGCTTTGGTCAGGGGGTGGATGAGCAGTTCTTC. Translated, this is CASSFGQGVDEQFF.